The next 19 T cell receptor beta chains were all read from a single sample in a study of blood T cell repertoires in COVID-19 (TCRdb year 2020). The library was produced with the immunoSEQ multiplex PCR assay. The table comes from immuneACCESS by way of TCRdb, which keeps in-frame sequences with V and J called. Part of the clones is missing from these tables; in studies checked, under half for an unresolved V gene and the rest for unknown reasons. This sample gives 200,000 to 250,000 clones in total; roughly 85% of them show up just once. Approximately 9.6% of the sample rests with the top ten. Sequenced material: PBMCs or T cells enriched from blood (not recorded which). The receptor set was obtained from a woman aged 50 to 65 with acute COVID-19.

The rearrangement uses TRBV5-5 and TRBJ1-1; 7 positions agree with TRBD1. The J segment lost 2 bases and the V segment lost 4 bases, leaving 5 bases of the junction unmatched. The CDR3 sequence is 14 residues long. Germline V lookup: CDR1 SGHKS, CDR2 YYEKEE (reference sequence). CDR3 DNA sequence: TGTGCCAGCAGCCCGGGACAGATTAACACTGAAGCTTTCTTT. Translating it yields CASSPGQINTEAFF. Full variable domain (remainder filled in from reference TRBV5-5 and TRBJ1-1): DAGVTQSPTHLIKTRGQQVTLRCSPISGHKSVSWYQQVLGQGPQFIFQYYEKEERGRGNFPDRFSARQFPNYSSELNVNALLLGDSALYLCASSPGQINTEAFFGQGTRLTVV.

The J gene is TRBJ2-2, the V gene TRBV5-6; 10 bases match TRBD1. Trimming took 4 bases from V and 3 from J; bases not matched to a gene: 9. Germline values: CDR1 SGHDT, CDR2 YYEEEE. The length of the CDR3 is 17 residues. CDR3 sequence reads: CASSQDRGRTDTGELFF. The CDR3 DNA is TGTGCCAGCAGCCAAGACAGGGGGCGTACGGACACCGGGGAGCTGTTTTTT.

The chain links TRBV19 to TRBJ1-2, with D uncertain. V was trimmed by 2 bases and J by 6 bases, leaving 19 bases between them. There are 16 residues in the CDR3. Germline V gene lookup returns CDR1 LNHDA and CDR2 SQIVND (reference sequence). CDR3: CASSIPTITRLHGYTF. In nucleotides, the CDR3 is TGTGCCAGTAGTATACCGACTATCACCCGACTCCATGGCTACACCTTC. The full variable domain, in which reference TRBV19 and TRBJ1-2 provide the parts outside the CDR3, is DGGITQSPKYLFRKEGQNVTLSCEQNLNHDAMYWYRQDPGQGLRLIYYSQIVNDFQKGDIAEGYSVSREKKESFPLTVTSAQKNPTAFYLCASSIPTITRLHGYTFGSGTRLTVV.

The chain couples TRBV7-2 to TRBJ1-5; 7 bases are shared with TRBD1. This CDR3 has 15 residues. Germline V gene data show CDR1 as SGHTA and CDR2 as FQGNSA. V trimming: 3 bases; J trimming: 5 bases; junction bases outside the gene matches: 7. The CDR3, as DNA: TGTGCCAGCAGCTTGACAGGGCATCGGGATCAGCCCCAGCATTTT. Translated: CASSLTGHRDQPQHF.

CDR3 in DNA: TGCGCCAGCAGCCAAGATATGGGCACTGCAACTAATGAAAAACTGTTTTTT. Amino acid sequence: CASSQDMGTATNEKLFF. This chain connects TRBV4-3 to TRBJ1-4; the D is unclear. V gave up 0 bases and J gave up 0 bases, with 11 bases separating them. This CDR3 contains 17 residues. The germline V gene encodes CDR1 LGHNA and CDR2 YSLEER.

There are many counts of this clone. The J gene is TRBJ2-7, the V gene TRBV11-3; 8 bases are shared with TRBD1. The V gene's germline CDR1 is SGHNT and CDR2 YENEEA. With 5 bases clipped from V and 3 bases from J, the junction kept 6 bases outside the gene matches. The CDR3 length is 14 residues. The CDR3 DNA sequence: TGTGCCAGCAGCGTCGGACAGGGCTACTACGAGCAGTACTTC. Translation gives CASSVGQGYYEQYF.

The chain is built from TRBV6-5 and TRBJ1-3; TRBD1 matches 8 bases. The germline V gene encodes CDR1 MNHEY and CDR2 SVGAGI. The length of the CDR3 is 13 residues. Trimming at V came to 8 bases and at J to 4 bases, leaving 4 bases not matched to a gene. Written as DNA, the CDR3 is TGTGCCAGCGTATGGGACAGGGGAAACACCATATATTTT. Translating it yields CASVWDRGNTIYF.

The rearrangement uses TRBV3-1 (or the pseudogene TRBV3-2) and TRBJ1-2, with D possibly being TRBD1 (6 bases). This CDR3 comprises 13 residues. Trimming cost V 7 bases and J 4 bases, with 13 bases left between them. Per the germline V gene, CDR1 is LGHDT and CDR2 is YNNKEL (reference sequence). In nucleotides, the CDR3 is TGTGCCAGCAACACTATGGGGGCCTATGGCTACACCTTC. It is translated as CASNTMGAYGYTF.

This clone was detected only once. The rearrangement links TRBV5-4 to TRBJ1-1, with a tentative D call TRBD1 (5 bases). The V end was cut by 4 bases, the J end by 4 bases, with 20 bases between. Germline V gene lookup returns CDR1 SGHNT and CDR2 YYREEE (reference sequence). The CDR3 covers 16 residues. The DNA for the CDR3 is TGTGCCAGCAGCAAAACCTCAGGGAGGGTGGGCACTGAAGCTTTCTTT. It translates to CASSKTSGRVGTEAFF.

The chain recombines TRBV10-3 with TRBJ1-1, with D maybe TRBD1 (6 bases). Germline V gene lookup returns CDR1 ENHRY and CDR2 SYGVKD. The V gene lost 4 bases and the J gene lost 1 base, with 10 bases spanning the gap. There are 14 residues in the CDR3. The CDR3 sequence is CAISAPGQNTEAFF. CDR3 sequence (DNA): TGTGCCATCAGTGCCCCGGGACAGAACACTGAAGCTTTCTTT.

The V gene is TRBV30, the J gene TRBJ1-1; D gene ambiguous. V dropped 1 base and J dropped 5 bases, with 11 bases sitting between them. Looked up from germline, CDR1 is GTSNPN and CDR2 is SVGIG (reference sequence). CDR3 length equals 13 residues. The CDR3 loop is CAWSARGGTEAFF. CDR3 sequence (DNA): TGTGCCTGGAGTGCCCGCGGTGGAACTGAAGCTTTCTTT.

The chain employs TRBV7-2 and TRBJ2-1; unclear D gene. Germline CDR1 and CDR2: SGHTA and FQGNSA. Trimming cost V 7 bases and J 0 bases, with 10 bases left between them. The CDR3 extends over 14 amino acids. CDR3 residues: CASTPVNSYNEQFF. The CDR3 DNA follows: TGTGCCAGCACCCCGGTTAACTCCTACAATGAGCAGTTCTTC.

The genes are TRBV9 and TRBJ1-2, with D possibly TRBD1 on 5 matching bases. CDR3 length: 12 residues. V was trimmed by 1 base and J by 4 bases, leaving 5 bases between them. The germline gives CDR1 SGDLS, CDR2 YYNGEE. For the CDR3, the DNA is TGTGCCAGCAGCGTACAGGGCTATGGCTACACCTTC. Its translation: CASSVQGYGYTF. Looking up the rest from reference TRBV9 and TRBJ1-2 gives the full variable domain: DSGVTQTPKHLITATGQRVTLRCSPRSGDLSVYWYQQSLDQGLQFLIQYYNGEERAKGNILERFSAQQFPDLHSELNLSSLELGDSALYFCASSVQGYGYTFGSGTRLTVV.

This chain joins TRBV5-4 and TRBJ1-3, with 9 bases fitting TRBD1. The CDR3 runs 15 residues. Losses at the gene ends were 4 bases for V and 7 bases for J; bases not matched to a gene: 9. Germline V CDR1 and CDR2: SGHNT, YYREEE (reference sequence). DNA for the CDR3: TGTGCCAGCAGCCTAACCGGGACAGGGTCGAACACCATATATTTT. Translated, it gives CASSLTGTGSNTIYF.

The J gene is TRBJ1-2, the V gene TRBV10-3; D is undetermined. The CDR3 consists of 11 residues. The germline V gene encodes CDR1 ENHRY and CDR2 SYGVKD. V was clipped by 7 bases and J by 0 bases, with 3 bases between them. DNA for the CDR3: TGTGCCATCACGGCTAACTATGGCTACACCTTC. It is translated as CAITANYGYTF.

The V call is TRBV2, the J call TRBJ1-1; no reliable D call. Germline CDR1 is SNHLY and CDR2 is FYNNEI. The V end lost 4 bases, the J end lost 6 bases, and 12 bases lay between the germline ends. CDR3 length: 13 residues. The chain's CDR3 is CASSVEGRAEAFF. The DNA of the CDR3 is TGTGCCAGCAGTGTGGAGGGCCGCGCTGAAGCTTTCTTT.

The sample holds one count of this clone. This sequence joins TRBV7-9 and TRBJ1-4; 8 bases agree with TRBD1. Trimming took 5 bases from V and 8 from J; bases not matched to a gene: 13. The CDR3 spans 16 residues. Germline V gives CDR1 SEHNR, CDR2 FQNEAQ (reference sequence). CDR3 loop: CASSERTGILGEKLFF. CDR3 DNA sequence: TGTGCCAGCAGCGAGCGGACAGGGATCCTTGGCGAAAAACTGTTTTTT.

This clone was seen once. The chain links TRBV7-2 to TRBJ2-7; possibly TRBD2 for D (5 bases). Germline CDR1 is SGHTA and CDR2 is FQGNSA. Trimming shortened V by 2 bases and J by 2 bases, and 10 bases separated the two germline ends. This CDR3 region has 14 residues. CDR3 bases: TGTGCCAGCAGCTTAAAGGCGGGTACCTACGAGCAGTACTTC. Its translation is CASSLKAGTYEQYF.

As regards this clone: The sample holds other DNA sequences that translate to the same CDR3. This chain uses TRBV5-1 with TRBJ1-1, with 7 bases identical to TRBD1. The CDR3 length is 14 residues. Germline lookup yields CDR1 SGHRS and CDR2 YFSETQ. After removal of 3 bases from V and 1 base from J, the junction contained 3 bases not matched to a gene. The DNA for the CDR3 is TGCGCCAGCAGCTGGACAGGCGAGAACACTGAAGCTTTCTTT. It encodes CASSWTGENTEAFF. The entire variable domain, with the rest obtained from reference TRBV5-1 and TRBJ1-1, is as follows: KAGVTQTPRYLIKTRGQQVTLSCSPISGHRSVSWYQQTPGQGLQFLFEYFSETQRNKGNFPGRFSGRQFSNSRSEMNVSTLELGDSALYLCASSWTGENTEAFFGQGTRLTVV.